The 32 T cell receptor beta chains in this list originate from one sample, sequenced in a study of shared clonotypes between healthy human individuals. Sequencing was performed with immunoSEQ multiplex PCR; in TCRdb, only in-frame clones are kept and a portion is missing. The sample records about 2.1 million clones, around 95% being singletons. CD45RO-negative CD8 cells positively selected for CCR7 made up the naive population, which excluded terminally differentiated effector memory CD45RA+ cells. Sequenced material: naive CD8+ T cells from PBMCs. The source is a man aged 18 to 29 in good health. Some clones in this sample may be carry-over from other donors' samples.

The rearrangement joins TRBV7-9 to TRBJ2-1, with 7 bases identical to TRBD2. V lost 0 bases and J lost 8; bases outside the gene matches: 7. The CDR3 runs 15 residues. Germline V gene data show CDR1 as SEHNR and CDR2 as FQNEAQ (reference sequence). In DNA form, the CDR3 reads TGTGCCAGCAGCTTAGCGGCTAGCGGCCTGGATGAGCAGTTCTTC. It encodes CASSLAASGLDEQFF.

CDR3 sequence (DNA): TGTGCCAGCAGTGTTGGACAGTTTAGGGAAAAACTGTTTTTT. It yields the protein CASSVGQFREKLFF. V and J are TRBV6-5 and TRBJ1-4, with D possibly matching TRBD1 (6 bases). Germline V gene data show CDR1 as MNHEY and CDR2 as SVGAGI. CDR3 length: 14 residues. V lost 5 bases to trimming and J lost 8 bases, with 15 bases between them.

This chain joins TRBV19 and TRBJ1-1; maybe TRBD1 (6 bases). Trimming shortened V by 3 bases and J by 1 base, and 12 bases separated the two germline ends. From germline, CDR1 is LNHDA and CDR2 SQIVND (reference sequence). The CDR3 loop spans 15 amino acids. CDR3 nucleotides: TGTGCCAGTAGTATTAACGCCAGGGGGAACACTGAAGCTTTCTTT. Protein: CASSINARGNTEAFF. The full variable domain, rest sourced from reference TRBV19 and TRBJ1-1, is DGGITQSPKYLFRKEGQNVTLSCEQNLNHDAMYWYRQDPGQGLRLIYYSQIVNDFQKGDIAEGYSVSREKKESFPLTVTSAQKNPTAFYLCASSINARGNTEAFFGQGTRLTVV.

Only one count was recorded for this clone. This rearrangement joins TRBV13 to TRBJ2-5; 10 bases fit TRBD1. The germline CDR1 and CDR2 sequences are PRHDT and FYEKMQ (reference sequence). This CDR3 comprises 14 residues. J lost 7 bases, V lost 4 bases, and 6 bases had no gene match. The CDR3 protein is CASSSPGDRGTQYF. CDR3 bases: TGTGCCAGCAGCTCACCAGGGGACAGGGGGACCCAGTACTTC.

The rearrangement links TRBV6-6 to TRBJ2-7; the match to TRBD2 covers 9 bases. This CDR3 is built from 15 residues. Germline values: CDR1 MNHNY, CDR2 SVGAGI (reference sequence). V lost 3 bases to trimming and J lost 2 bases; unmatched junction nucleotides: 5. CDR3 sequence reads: CASSYLAGAAYEQYF. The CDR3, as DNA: TGTGCCAGCAGTTATTTAGCGGGAGCTGCCTACGAGCAGTACTTC.

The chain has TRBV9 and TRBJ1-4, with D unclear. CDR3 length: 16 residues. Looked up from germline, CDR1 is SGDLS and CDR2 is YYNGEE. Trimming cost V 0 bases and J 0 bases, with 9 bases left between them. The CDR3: CASSVGSTSTNEKLFF. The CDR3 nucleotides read TGTGCCAGCAGCGTAGGCTCTACTTCAACTAATGAAAAACTGTTTTTT.

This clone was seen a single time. The CDR3 DNA reads as TGCGCCAGCAGCCAAGATCCGGGGTACTATGGCTACACCTTC. Its protein product is CASSQDPGYYGYTF. The chain recombines TRBV4-1 with TRBJ1-2, with unresolved D. The CDR3 is 14 residues long. Germline CDR1 reads MGHRA; CDR2 reads YSYEKL. V lost 0 bases, J lost 3 bases, and 8 bases lay in between.

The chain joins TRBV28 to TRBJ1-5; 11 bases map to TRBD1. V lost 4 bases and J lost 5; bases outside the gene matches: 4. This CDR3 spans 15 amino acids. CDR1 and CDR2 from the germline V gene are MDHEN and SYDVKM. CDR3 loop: CASSSRDRGDQPQHF. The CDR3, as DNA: TGTGCCAGCAGTTCCCGGGACAGGGGGGATCAGCCCCAGCATTTT.

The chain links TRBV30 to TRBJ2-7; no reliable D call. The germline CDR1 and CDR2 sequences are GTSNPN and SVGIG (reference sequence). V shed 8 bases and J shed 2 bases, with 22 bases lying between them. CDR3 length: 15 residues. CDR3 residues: CAGYPHNGRPYEQYF. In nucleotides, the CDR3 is TGTGCCGGATACCCTCACAACGGGCGCCCCTACGAGCAGTACTTC.

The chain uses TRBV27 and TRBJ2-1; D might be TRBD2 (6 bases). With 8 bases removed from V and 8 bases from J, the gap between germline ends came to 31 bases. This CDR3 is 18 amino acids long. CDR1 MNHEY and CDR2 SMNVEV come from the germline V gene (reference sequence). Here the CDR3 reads CASSVLIAASVPDDEQFF. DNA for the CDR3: TGTGCCAGCTCAGTTTTGATTGCAGCTAGCGTGCCGGACGATGAGCAGTTCTTC.

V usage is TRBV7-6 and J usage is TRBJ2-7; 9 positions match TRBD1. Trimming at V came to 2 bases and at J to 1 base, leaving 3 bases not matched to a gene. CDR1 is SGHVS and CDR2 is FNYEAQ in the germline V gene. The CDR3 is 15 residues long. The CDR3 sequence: CASSLRTGASYEQYF. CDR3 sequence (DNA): TGTGCCAGCAGCTTAAGGACAGGGGCATCCTACGAGCAGTACTTC.

The chain's CDR3 is CASSSRLAGFYEQYF. Written as DNA, the CDR3 is TGTGCCAGCAGTTCCCGACTAGCGGGATTCTACGAGCAGTACTTC. The V call is TRBV27, the J call TRBJ2-7; TRBD2 matches at 11 bases. Per the germline V gene, CDR1 is MNHEY and CDR2 is SMNVEV (reference sequence). Losses at the gene ends were 4 bases for V and 3 bases for J; bases not matched to a gene: 5. The CDR3 runs to 15 residues.

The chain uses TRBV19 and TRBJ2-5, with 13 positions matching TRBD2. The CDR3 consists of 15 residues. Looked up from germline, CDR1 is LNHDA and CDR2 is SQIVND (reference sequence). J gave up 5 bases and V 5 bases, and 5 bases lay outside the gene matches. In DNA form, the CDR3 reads TGTGCCAGTAGTGTACGGACTAGCGGGAGCGAGACCCAGTACTTC. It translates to CASSVRTSGSETQYF.

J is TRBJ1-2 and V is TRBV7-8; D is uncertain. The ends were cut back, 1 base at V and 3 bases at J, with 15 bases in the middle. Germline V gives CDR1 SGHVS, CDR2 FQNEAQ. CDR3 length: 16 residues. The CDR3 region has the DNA TGTGCCAGCAGCTTAGTAAGGTCACAAGGGCACTATGGCTACACCTTC. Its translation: CASSLVRSQGHYGYTF.

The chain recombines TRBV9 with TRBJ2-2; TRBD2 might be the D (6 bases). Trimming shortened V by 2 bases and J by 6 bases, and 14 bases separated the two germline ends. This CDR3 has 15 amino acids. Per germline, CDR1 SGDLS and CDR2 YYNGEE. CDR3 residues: CASSVGGTASGELFF. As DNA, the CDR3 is TGTGCCAGCAGCGTGGGCGGGACCGCCTCCGGGGAGCTGTTTTTT. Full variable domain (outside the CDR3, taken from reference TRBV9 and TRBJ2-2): DSGVTQTPKHLITATGQRVTLRCSPRSGDLSVYWYQQSLDQGLQFLIQYYNGEERAKGNILERFSAQQFPDLHSELNLSSLELGDSALYFCASSVGGTASGELFFGEGSRLTVL.

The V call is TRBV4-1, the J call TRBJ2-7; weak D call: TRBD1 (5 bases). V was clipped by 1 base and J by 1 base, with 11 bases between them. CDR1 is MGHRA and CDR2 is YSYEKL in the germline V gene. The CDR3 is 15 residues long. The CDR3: CASSQAGWLSYEQYF. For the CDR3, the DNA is TGCGCCAGCAGCCAAGCAGGGTGGCTTTCCTACGAGCAGTACTTC.

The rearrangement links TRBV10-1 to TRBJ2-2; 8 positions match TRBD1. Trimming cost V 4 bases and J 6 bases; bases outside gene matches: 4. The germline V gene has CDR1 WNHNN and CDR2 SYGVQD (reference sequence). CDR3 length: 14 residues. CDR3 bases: TGCGCCAGCAGTGCCGACAGGGGCGCCGGGGAGCTGTTTTTT. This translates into CASSADRGAGELFF.

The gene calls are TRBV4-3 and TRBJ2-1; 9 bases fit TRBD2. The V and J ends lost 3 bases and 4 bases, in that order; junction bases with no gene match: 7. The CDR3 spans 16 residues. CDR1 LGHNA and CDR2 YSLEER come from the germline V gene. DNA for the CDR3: TGCGCCAGCAGCCATCGGCGGGAGGGCTCGTACAATGAGCAGTTCTTC. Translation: CASSHRREGSYNEQFF.

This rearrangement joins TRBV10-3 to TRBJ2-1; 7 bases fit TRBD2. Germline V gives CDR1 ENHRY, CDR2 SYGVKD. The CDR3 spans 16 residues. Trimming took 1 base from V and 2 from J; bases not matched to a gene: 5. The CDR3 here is CAISEWGGGPYNEQFF. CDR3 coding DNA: TGTGCCATCAGTGAGTGGGGGGGAGGCCCCTACAATGAGCAGTTCTTC.

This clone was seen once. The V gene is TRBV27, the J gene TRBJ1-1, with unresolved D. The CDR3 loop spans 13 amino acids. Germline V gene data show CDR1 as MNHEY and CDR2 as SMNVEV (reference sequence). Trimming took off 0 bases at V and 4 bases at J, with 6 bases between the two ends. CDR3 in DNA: TGTGCCAGCAGTTTATCTCCTACCACTGAAGCTTTCTTT. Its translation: CASSLSPTTEAFF.

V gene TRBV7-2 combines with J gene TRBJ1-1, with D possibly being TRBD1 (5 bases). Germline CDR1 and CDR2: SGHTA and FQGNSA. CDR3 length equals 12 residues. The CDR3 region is CVPWGGNTEAFF. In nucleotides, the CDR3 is TGTGTCCCGTGGGGGGGGAACACTGAAGCTTTCTTT.

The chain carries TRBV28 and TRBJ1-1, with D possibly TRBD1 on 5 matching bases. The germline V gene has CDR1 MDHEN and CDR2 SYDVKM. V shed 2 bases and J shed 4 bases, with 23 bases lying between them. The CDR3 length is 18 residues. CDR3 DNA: TGTGCCAGCAGTTTAAAACCCCGTTGGAAAGGGGTCGCCACTGAAGCTTTCTTT. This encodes CASSLKPRWKGVATEAFF.

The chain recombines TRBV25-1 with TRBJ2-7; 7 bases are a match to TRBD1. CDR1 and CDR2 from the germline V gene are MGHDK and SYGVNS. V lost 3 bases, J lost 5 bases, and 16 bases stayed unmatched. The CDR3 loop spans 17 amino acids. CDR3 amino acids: CASSDRQTGDALDEQYF. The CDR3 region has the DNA TGTGCCAGCAGTGACCGACAAACAGGGGATGCTTTGGACGAGCAGTACTTC.

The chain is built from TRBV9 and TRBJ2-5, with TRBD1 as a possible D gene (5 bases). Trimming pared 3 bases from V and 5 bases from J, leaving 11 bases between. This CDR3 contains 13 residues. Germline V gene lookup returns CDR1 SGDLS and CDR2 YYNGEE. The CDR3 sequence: CASSAGQGETQYF. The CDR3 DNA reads TGTGCCAGCAGCGCTGGACAAGGGGAGACCCAGTACTTC.

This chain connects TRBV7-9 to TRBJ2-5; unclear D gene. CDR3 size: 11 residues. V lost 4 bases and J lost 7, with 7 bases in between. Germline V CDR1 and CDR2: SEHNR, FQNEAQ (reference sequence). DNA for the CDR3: TGTGCCAGCAGCTGGGATGGGACCCAGTACTTC. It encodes CASSWDGTQYF.

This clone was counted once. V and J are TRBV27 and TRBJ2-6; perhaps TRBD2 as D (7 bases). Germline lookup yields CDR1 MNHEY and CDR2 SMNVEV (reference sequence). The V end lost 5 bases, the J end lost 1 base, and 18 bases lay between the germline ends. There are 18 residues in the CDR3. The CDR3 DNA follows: TGTGCCAGCAGTGACAGGCTCGGGGGGTTGTCTGGGGCCAACGTCCTGACTTTC. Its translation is CASSDRLGGLSGANVLTF.

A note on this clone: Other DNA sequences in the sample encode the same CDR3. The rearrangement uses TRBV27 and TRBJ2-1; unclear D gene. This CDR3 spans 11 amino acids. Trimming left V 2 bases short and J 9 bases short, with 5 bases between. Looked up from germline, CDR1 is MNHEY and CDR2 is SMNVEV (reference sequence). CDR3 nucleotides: TGTGCCAGCAGTTTAGGAACTGAGCAGTTCTTC. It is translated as CASSLGTEQFF.

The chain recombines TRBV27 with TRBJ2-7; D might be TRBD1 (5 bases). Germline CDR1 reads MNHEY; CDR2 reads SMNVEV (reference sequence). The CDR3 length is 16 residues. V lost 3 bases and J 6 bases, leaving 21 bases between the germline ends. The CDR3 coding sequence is TGTGCCAGCAGTTTCTCTCCCGCCCGACAGATTGGCGAGCAGTACTTC. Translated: CASSFSPARQIGEQYF.

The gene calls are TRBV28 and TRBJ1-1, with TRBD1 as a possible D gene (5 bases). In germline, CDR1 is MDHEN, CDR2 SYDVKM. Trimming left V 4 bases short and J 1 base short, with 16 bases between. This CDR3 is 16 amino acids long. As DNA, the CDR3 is TGTGCCAGCAGTTGGGTTCCAGGGCGGGCGAACACTGAAGCTTTCTTT. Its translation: CASSWVPGRANTEAFF.

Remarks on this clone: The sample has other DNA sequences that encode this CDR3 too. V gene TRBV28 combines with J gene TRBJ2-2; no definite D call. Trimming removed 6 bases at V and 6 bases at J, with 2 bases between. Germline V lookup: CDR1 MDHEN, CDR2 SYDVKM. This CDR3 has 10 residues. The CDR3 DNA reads TGTGCCAGCAGCTCCGGGGAGCTGTTTTTT. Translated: CASSSGELFF.

The CDR3: CASSPLRKEAKNIQYF. CDR3 coding DNA: TGTGCCAGCAGCCCCTTAAGGAAGGAGGCCAAAAACATTCAGTACTTC. The chain couples TRBV7-6 to TRBJ2-4; no firm D call. V shed 5 bases and J shed 1 base, with 15 bases lying between them. The length of the CDR3 is 16 residues. From germline, CDR1 is SGHVS and CDR2 FNYEAQ.

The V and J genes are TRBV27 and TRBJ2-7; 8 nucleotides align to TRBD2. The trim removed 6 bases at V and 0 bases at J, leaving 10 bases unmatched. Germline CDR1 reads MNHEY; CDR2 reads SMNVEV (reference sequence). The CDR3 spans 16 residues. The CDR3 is CASSPSSGEDSYEQYF. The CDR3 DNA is TGTGCCAGCAGCCCAAGTAGCGGGGAAGACTCCTACGAGCAGTACTTC.